These 9 T cell receptor beta chains were all obtained from the same sample, sequenced in a study of shared T cell receptors in the human thymus. Method: immunoSEQ multiplex PCR; TCRdb's copy keeps in-frame clones and lacks some. The table includes hundreds of thousands of clones, approximately 78% detected once. These data also formed part of another study, on human thymus T cells.

The sample taken for sequencing was thymocytes. These receptors were collected from a boy in the first two years of life with a congenital heart defect.

A few counts support this clone. The V gene is TRBV4-2, the J gene TRBJ2-7; 10 bases are a match to TRBD2. Per germline, CDR1 LGHNA and CDR2 YNFKEQ. This CDR3 comprises 14 residues. The J segment lost 6 bases and the V segment lost 4 bases, leaving 6 bases of the junction unmatched. The CDR3 region is CASSLLAGPSEQYF. CDR3 bases: TGTGCCAGCAGCCTACTAGCGGGACCTTCCGAGCAGTACTTC.

The chain uses TRBV29-1 and TRBJ1-1; 8 bases are shared with TRBD1. The CDR3 spans 17 residues. Trimming removed 1 base from V and 2 bases from J; junction bases left unmatched: 12. Germline CDR1 SQVTM, CDR2 ANQGSEA. In DNA, the CDR3 is TGCAGCGTTGAAGGTAGGCGTCGACAGGGGATTAACACTGAAGCTTTCTTT. Residues: CSVEGRRRQGINTEAFF.

The rearrangement joins TRBV7-8 to TRBJ2-7, with 8 positions matching TRBD1. Trimming cost V 4 bases and J 1 base; bases outside gene matches: 3. Germline V CDR1 and CDR2: SGHVS, FQNEAQ. The CDR3 has 14 amino acids. The CDR3 coding sequence is TGTGCCAGCAGCTACTACAGGGGGTCCTACGAGCAGTACTTC. Translating it yields CASSYYRGSYEQYF.

The chain joins TRBV13 to TRBJ2-7, with TRBD2 identical over 10 bases. This CDR3 spans 15 amino acids. J lost 2 bases, V lost 5 bases, and 6 bases had no gene match. Germline V gene data show CDR1 as PRHDT and CDR2 as FYEKMQ (reference sequence). CDR3 nucleotide sequence: TGTGCCAGCAGCGAAGGGACTAGCGTGGCCTACGAGCAGTACTTC. Its translation is CASSEGTSVAYEQYF.

V usage is TRBV27 and J usage is TRBJ2-7; the match to TRBD2 covers 9 bases. With V trimmed by 11 bases and J by 3 bases, 5 bases remained unmatched. Germline V lookup: CDR1 MNHEY, CDR2 SMNVEV (reference sequence). The CDR3 totals 12 residues. The CDR3 loop is CASAGGDYEQYF. Written as DNA, the CDR3 is TGTGCCTCCGCGGGGGGGGACTACGAGCAGTACTTC.

The chain uses TRBV15 and TRBJ2-2; 9 bases map to TRBD2. This CDR3 is built from 18 residues. Trimming cost V 3 bases and J 4 bases; bases outside gene matches: 12. Looked up from germline, CDR1 is LNHNV and CDR2 is YYDKDF (reference sequence). For the CDR3, the DNA is TGTGCCACCAGCAGGGCGGGGGAGCGGGAGGCGAGCACCGGGGAGCTGTTTTTT. Translated: CATSRAGEREASTGELFF.

The gene calls are TRBV14 and TRBJ2-6; a possible D gene is TRBD1 (6 bases). The CDR3 length is 20 residues. The germline V gene has CDR1 SGHDN and CDR2 FVKESK. V gave up 1 base and J gave up 0 bases, with 19 bases separating them. CDR3 amino acids: CASSQGRDETGASGANVLTF. CDR3 bases: TGTGCCAGCAGCCAAGGTAGAGATGAGACAGGCGCCTCTGGGGCCAACGTCCTGACTTTC.

This chain uses TRBV6-1 with TRBJ1-1; 9 bases line up with TRBD1. The length of the CDR3 is 14 residues. Trimming took 7 bases from V and 4 from J; bases not matched to a gene: 7. CDR1 and CDR2 from the germline V gene are MNHNS and SASEGT. The CDR3 DNA is TGTGCCAGCAAACCGGGACAGGGAACCACTGAAGCTTTCTTT. Protein product: CASKPGQGTTEAFF.

The genes are TRBV4-3 and TRBJ1-1, with 8 positions matching TRBD1. The CDR3 loop spans 15 amino acids. Germline V gene sequence: CDR1 LGHNA, CDR2 YSLEER. The J segment lost 1 base and the V segment lost 4 bases, leaving 5 bases of the junction unmatched. The CDR3 bases are TGCGCCAGCAGCCCCAAGGACAGGGCGAACACTGAAGCTTTCTTT. This gives the protein CASSPKDRANTEAFF.